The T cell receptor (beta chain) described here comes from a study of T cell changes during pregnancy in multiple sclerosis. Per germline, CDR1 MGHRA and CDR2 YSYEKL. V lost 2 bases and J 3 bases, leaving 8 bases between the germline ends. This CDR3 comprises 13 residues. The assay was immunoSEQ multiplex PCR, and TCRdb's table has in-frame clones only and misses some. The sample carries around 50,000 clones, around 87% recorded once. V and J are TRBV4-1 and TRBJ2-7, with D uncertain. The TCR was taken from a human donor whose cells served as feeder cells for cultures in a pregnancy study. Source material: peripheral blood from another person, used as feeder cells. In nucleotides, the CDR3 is TGCGCCAGCAGCCAATACCGGAACTACGAGCAGTACTTC. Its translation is CASSQYRNYEQYF.